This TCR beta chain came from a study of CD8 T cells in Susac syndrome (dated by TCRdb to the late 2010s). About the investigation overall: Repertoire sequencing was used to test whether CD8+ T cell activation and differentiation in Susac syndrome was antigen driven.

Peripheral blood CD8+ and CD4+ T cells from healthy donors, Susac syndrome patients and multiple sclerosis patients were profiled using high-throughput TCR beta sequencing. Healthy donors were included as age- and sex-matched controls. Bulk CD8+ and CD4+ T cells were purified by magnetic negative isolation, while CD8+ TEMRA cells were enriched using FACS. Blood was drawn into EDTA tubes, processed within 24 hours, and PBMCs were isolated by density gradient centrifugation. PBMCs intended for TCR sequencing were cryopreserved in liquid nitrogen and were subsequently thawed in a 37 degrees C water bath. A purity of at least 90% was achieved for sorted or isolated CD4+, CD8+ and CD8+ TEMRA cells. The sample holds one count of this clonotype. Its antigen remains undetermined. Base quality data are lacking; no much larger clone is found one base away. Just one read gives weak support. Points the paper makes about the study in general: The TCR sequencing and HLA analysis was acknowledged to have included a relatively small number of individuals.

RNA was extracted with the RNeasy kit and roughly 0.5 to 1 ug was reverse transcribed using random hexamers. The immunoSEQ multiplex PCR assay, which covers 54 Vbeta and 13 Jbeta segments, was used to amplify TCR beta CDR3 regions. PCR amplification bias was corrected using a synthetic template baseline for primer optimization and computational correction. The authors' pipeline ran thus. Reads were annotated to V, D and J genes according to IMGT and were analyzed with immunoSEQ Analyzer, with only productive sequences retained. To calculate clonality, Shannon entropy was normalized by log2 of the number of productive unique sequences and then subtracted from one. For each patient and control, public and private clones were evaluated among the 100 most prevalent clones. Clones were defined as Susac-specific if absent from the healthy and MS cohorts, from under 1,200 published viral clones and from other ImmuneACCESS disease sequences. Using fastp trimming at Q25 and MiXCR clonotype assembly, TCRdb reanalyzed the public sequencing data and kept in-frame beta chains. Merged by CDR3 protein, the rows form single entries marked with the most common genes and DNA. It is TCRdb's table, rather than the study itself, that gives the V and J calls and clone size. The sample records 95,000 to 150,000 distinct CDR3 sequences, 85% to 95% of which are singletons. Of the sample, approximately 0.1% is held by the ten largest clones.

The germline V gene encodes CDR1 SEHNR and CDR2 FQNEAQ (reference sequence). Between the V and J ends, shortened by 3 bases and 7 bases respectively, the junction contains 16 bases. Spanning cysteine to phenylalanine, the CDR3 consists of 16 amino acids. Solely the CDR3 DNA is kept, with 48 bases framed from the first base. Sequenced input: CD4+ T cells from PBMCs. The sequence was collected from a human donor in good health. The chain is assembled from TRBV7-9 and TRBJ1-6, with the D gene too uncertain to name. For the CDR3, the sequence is CASSLVLGRRNSPLHF. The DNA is TGTGCCAGCAGCTTGGTCTTAGGCAGACGGAATTCACCCCTCCACTTT. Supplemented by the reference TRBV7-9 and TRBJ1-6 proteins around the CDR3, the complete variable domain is DTGVSQNPRHKITKRGQNVTFRCDPISEHNRLYWYRQTLGQGPEFLTYFQNEAQLEKSRLLSDRFSAERPKGSFSTLEIQRTEQGDSAMYLCASSLVLGRRNSPLHFGNGTRLTVT.